What follows is one T cell receptor beta chain and its context. Its target antigen remains unknown. Per-nucleotide qualities are absent, and no much larger clonotype sits a single base away. These data belong to a study of cytomegalovirus exposure and HLA in healthy donors (dated by TCRdb to 2016 to 2017). As for the study more broadly: According to an earlier analysis of several hundred of the donors, 150 million to 200 million T cells yielded 95 million to 140 million unique TCR beta sequences and approximately 300 Gb of sequence data. The study aimed to test whether cataloging public T cell receptors could reveal signatures of past pathogen exposure. The number of donors typed differed by locus, with about 629-630 for A, B, C, DRB1 and DQB1, around 500 for DQA1, approximately 570 for DPA1, and 400 to 490 for DPB1. Donor age, sex, ethnicity and CMV serostatus were compiled alongside the repertoire data. Across some 400 genotyped donors of the cohort, an average of 235,054 unique TCR beta nucleotide sequences per donor were sequenced, and approximately 17% of those sequences were non-productive. In the later analysis, no new phenotypic data were used to find candidate immune exposures; instead, reliance was placed on TCR beta sequences and their occurrence across donors. A later genetic analysis took genome-wide SNP genotypes for about 55% of the 666 donors and used that subset as a discovery cohort. To predict cytomegalovirus infection status, the study combined high-throughput TCR immunosequencing, statistical association of individual TCRs with disease status, and machine learning. A later analysis re-examined previously published TCR beta repertoires from roughly 650 donors and added high-resolution HLA genotyping to investigate patterns of TCR occurrence. The study used immunosequencing to profile the T cell repertoires of approximately 650 subjects and linked those repertoires to cytomegalovirus serostatus. Every repertoire in the discovery cohort had been generated on one and the same sequencing platform. In addition to the first cohort of approximately 650 subjects, a separate validation cohort of 120 different subjects was used. To decide whether each TCR beta V gene segment behaved as functional or pseudogenic, an earlier analysis of approximately 590 of the donors relied on high-throughput TCR beta sequencing. Several DR-DQ haplotypes were handled as single units for association and clustering because linkage in the cohort was strong. Class I and class II HLA loci were covered by the typing at four-digit resolution. About 280 gigabases of sequencing data and around 80 million unique TCR sequences made up an early release that covered roughly 670 HLA-typed donors. Of the roughly 390 genotyped donors, more than 75% were placed in the genetic ancestry cluster associated with self-reported Caucasian donors.

CDR1 and CDR2, per the germline V gene, are LGHNA and YNFKEQ. The cysteine opens and the phenylalanine closes a CDR3 of 18 amino acids. Of all the DNA, just the CDR3 is kept, 54 bases in frame from base 1. At the junction V is shortened by 0 bases and J by 6 bases; bases outside the gene matches: 12. Receptor libraries were prepared by the immunoSEQ multiplex PCR assay. The multiplex PCR relied on a mix of 60 forward primers for TCR Vbeta segments and 13 reverse primers for TCR Jbeta segments. Amplification of the CDR3 region of rearranged TCR beta genes was performed with a multiplex PCR assay on genomic DNA. The Illumina HiSeq System was used to sequence the amplified TCR beta libraries as 87-base-pair reads. As for the authors' bioinformatics: Across the 700 or so repertoires, a later analysis counted tens of millions of unique TCR beta chains, roughly 11 million of which were shared by at least two donors. Raw reads were error-corrected and collapsed into unique sequences by a nearest-neighbor algorithm in which closely related sequences were merged to remove PCR and sequencing errors. CDR3 sequences were aligned to IMGT reference sequences to assign V, D and J gene segments. For a sequence to be retained, a match of at least six nucleotides was required to both a V gene segment and a J gene segment. A rearrangement was called productive if the CDR3 had no stop codons and remained in frame with V and J, and every other rearrangement was called non-productive. CDR3 was defined by IMGT convention, running from the second conserved V-encoded cysteine to the conserved J-encoded phenylalanine. The earlier analysis of a few hundred of the donors excluded any sequence lacking an unambiguous match to a single V gene segment. In an earlier analysis of some 590 of the donors, V segments were called functional above 56.7% productive rearrangements and were called segregating when the between-donor standard deviation exceeded 5%. To diagnose cytomegalovirus status from the catalog of TCR beta chain sequences, a statistical classification framework was built. V and J gene assignment, in a later analysis, came from comparing TCR nucleotide sequences with IMGT/GENE-DB human TR gene sequences. The TCRdist pipeline was used in a later analysis to assign CDR3 sequences and most-parsimonious VDJ recombination scenarios. A later analysis defined each TCR beta chain by its CDR3 amino acid sequence plus V-gene family, and excluded reads lacking a unique V-gene family. A later analysis removed several hundred highly shared, low-generation-probability nucleotide sequences to deal with suspected cross-contamination and a sequencing artifact. In a later analysis, a clonal expansion index for each public chain was calculated from normalized within-repertoire ranks of inferred template counts. In a later analysis, generation probabilities were computed using a VDJ recombination model fitted to out-of-frame rearrangements, and the results were checked against IGoR. A later analysis scored TCR-TCR, TCR-HLA and TCR-CMV co-occurrence with hypergeometric tests, applying a repertoire-size bias correction to TCR pairs. False discovery rates were estimated in a later analysis by permuting HLA or CMV assignments 20 times. A later analysis grouped co-occurring TCRs with DBSCAN, adding TCRdist sequence similarity when clustering within HLA-allele-positive subsets. Repertoires with fewer than 30,000 or more than 120,000 public chains, plus five repertoires with anomalous nucleotide sharing, were excluded from co-occurrence clustering. TCRdb obtained this table from immuneACCESS and retained in-frame rearrangements with V and J assigned. These tables miss some clones; where compared with another copy, unresolved V genes account for less than half of the shortfall, and the remainder is unexplained. V and J calls plus clone size are reproduced from that table; the DNA served to infer D and trimming. A total of 150,000 or so clones appear in this sample, 73% of them only once. Clones ranked in the top ten supply 1.5% to 2% of the sample.

What the research found in general, with its limitations: Because counts were too low, around 17 rarely observed V segments, including chromosome 9 orphons, were left out of the earlier analysis of 587 of the donors. A group of highly shared sequence variants was considered likely to be a technical artifact of the sequencing pipeline. The presence/absence analyses assumed that sequencing depth was roughly uniform across donors, and that assumption may not be true. Linkage disequilibrium might explain the correlated functional status among segregating V segments, but an unknown experimental factor could not be excluded. According to a later analysis, TCR association rates differed among HLA loci, with DRB1 alleles showing the most associated TCRs and HLA-C alleles showing the fewest. A further reported finding was that TCR beta sequences accurately predicted the HLA-A and HLA-B alleles for most subjects in the first cohort. An earlier analysis of some 560 of the donors showed that most TCR beta V segments appeared in productive rearrangements either about 90% or about 30% of the time, which broadly matched IMGT annotations. The study gave a list of 150 to 200 TCR beta chains associated with cytomegalovirus. Some IMGT-functional V segments, including TRBV6-2 and TRBV6-3, could not be distinguished by the 87-base-pair reads and were therefore excluded. In a later analysis, several top co-occurrence clusters were reported to appear linked to parvovirus B19, influenza, CMV and Epstein-Barr virus. The authors suggested that the approach could potentially be extended to other disease states and immunological phenotypes. A later analysis found that HLA-associated TCR beta chains were more clonally expanded and had lower generation probabilities than equally common non-associated chains. Because HLA typing was unavailable for some donors at each locus, only the typed subset was used in association tests. The classifier was reported to diagnose cytomegalovirus status with high specificity and sensitivity in both the original and validation cohorts. A later analysis found that most CMV-associated TCR beta chains appeared HLA-restricted, with HLA associations seemingly driven largely by CMV exposure. Specific HLA alleles were associated with around 18,000 TCR beta sequences at a false discovery rate of 0.05 in a later analysis. An association between a missense DCLRE1C variant and V-gene and J-gene trimming of TCR beta chains was found in a later genetic analysis and replicated in an independent cohort. The cohort was sequenced for TCR beta chains only, and without alpha or paired-chain data the features that could be detected were limited. According to a later genetic analysis, donors in an Asian-associated ancestry cluster had fewer N-insertions in productive TCRs than the roughly 670-donor mean. When HLA alleles, especially DR and DQ, strongly co-occurred, TCR associations were difficult to assign to individual alleles. A few of the identified cytomegalovirus-associated TCR beta chains were confirmed in vitro to be specific for cytomegalovirus antigens. Across donors, most TCR sequences were observed very rarely, whereas some public TCRs were present in many individuals. The only immune exposure information available for the cohort was CMV serostatus.

The cohort consisted of approximately 690 healthy bone marrow donors. At the time of sampling, all cohort members were nominally healthy, though unrecorded immune exposures were likely present. The donor was CMV seronegative and belonged to the group of over 300 seronegative cohort members. A peripheral blood sample was collected from each donor, and TCR beta sequencing was performed on peripheral blood mononuclear cells. The Qiagen DNeasy Blood Extraction Kit was used to extract genomic DNA from the blood cell samples. Sequenced: PBMCs. This sequence uses TRBV4-2 and TRBJ2-3; the junction holds 10 bases that match TRBD2. This clonotype was obtained from a woman younger than 30 in good health and CMV-seronegative. This receptor has the CDR3 CASSQDGLAGVLVDTQYF. The nucleotide sequence reads as follows: TGTGCCAGCAGCCAAGATGGTCTAGCGGGGGTCCTTGTGGATACGCAGTATTTT.